This TCR beta chain was recorded in a study of neurological immune-mediated disorders. MiXCR was run by TCRdb on the 5' RACE reads, yielding one entry per CDR3 protein. The data contain about 81,000 distinct CDR3 sequences, approximately 4.3% of them singletons. The CDR3 runs to 15 residues. The germline V gene has CDR1 DFQATT and CDR2 SNEGSKA (reference sequence). V was pared by 3 bases and J by 4 bases, with 10 bases of the junction left unmatched. This clonotype was detected ten times or more. Time point reported: longitudinal time-point 3. Unsorted libraries were generated from 2 million PBMCs held at -80 degrees C.

V usage is TRBV20-1 and J usage is TRBJ2-5; TRBD2 matches 8 bases. This sequence originates from a woman aged 55-70 years with multiple sclerosis. The sample comprised PBMCs. Here the CDR3 reads CSASRAGGLGETQYF. In DNA form, the CDR3 reads TGCAGTGCTAGTCGGGCGGGGGGCCTCGGAGAGACCCAGTACTTC.